The next 7 T cell receptor beta chains were all read from a single sample in a study of cytomegalovirus exposure and HLA in healthy donors. PCR used 60 Vbeta primers and 13 Jbeta primers. Clones were read by immunoSEQ multiplex PCR, and TCRdb kept only the in-frame ones, dropping some. The data show around 190,000 clones, more than 65% seen once. Sequences were obtained from PBMCs. All receptors derive from a man aged 35-49 years in good health and CMV-seropositive.

The chain joins TRBV6-5 to TRBJ1-5, with D perhaps matching TRBD1 (5 bases). Looked up from germline, CDR1 is MNHEY and CDR2 is SVGAGI. With 2 bases removed from V and 4 bases from J, the gap between germline ends came to 6 bases. The CDR3 has 13 amino acids. CDR3 sequence: CASSYGGNQPQHF. The CDR3 nucleotides read TGTGCCAGCAGTTACGGGGGGAATCAGCCCCAGCATTTT.

The genes are TRBV5-4 and TRBJ2-5; 8 bases line up with TRBD2. Losses at the gene ends were 3 bases for V and 2 bases for J; bases not matched to a gene: 6. This CDR3 is built from 15 residues. CDR1 and CDR2 (germline): SGHNT, YYREEE (reference sequence). The CDR3 nucleotides read TGTGCCAGCAGCTCCCCTTCGGGGGGGCAAGAGACCCAGTACTTC. Amino acid sequence: CASSSPSGGQETQYF.

V and J are TRBV7-4 and TRBJ2-7; 8 nucleotides align to TRBD2. Losses at the gene ends were 5 bases for V and 3 bases for J; bases not matched to a gene: 15. Germline-derived CDR1 and CDR2 are SGHVT and SQSDAQ. CDR3 length equals 17 residues. The CDR3 region is CASSPRVAGLPHYEQYF. CDR3 sequence (DNA): TGTGCCAGCAGCCCCCGGGTAGCGGGGCTACCACACTACGAGCAGTACTTC.

This clone occurred once. V and J are TRBV5-6 and TRBJ1-2, with a tentative D call TRBD1 (6 bases). The V gene lost 5 bases and the J gene lost 3 bases, with 14 bases spanning the gap. In germline, CDR1 is SGHDT, CDR2 YYEEEE. CDR3 length equals 14 residues. The CDR3 DNA follows: TGTGCCAGCAGGACCGGGGGGGGCGACTATGGCTACACCTTC. Amino acid sequence: CASRTGGGDYGYTF. The full variable domain, completed using reference TRBV5-6 and TRBJ1-2, is DAGVTQSPTHLIKTRGQQVTLRCSPKSGHDTVSWYQQALGQGPQFIFQYYEEEERQRGNFPDRFSGHQFPNYSSELNVNALLLGDSALYLCASRTGGGDYGYTFGSGTRLTVV.

As concerns this clone: This sample includes further DNA sequences coding for the same CDR3. This chain uses TRBV5-1 with TRBJ2-1; 7 bases align to TRBD2. V was pared by 0 bases and J by 5 bases, with 2 bases of the junction left unmatched. The CDR3 runs 14 residues. The germline gives CDR1 SGHRS, CDR2 YFSETQ. The CDR3 DNA reads as TGCGCCAGCAGCTTGGCGGGGGGAAACAATGAGCAGTTCTTC. The encoded protein is CASSLAGGNNEQFF.

The table lists this clone with a few counts. The V and J genes are TRBV10-3 and TRBJ2-3; possibly TRBD2 for D (5 bases). The V end lost 0 bases, the J end lost 0 bases, and 7 bases lay between the germline ends. Germline CDR1 is ENHRY and CDR2 is SYGVKD. The CDR3 covers 15 residues. The CDR3 sequence: CAISESRASTDTQYF. DNA of the CDR3: TGTGCCATCAGTGAGTCGAGGGCTAGCACAGATACGCAGTATTTT.

This clone was counted between two and nine times. The gene calls are TRBV11-2 and TRBJ1-1; D call uncertain. Germline V lookup: CDR1 SGHAT, CDR2 FQNNGV. The CDR3 contains 13 residues. Trimming cost V 3 bases and J 1 base, with 6 bases left between them. This CDR3 is CASSFLWNTEAFF. The CDR3 DNA sequence: TGTGCCAGCAGCTTTCTCTGGAACACTGAAGCTTTCTTT.